The source of this TCR beta chain is a study of blood T cells in healthy people across ages. General study results and limits: Underestimates were what the diversity estimates from one million T cells were considered to be.

Germline-derived CDR1 and CDR2 are SQVTM and ANQGSEA. The CDR3 is 15 amino acids. With V trimmed by 7 bases and J by 2 bases, 8 bases remained unmatched. Sample-barcoded 5' priming and a J-beta primer mix drove a second PCR of 7 to 11 cycles. Each cDNA molecule received a tag from a template-switch adaptor that had 12 random nucleotides. A single record per CDR3 protein comes from TCRdb applying MiXCR to the 5' RACE reads. The data show approximately 790,000 distinct CDR3 sequences, approximately 67% seen once. About this clonotype itself: Its antigen is undetermined.

Approximately 10 milliliters was the volume of peripheral blood drawn from each donor. Every sample had a minimum of 6.5 million PBMCs isolated. Sequenced sample: blood. The TCR sequence derives from a man younger than 45 in good health. The chain recombines TRBV29-1 with TRBJ1-2; 12 bases align to TRBD1. The CDR3 DNA is TGCAGCGCCCAAGTGGGACAGGGGGCGAACTATGGCTACACCTTC. This translates into CSAQVGQGANYGYTF.